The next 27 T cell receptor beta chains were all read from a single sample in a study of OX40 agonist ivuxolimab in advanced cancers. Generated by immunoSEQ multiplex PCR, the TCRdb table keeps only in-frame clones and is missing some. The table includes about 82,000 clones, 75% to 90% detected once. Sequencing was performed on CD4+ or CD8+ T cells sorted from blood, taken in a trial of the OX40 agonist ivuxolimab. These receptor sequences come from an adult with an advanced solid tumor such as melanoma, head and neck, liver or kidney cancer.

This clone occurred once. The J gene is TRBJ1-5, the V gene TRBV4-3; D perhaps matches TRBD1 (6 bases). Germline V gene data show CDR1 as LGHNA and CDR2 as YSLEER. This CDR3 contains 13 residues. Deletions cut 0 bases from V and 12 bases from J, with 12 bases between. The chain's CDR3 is CASSQERGGGQHF. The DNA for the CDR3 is TGCGCCAGCAGCCAAGAGAGAGGAGGGGGCCAGCATTTT.

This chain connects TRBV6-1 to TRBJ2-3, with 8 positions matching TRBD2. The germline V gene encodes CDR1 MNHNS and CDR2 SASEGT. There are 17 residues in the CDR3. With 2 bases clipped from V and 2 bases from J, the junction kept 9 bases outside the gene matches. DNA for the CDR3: TGTGCCAGCAGTGAACGGAGGGCGGGAGGAACCACAGATACGCAGTATTTT. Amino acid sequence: CASSERRAGGTTDTQYF.

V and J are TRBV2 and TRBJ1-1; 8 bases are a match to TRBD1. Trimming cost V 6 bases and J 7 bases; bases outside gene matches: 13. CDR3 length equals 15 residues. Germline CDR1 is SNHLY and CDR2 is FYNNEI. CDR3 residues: CASRREQGAGGEAFF. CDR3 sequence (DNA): TGTGCCAGCAGGCGCGAGCAGGGGGCCGGGGGTGAAGCTTTCTTT.

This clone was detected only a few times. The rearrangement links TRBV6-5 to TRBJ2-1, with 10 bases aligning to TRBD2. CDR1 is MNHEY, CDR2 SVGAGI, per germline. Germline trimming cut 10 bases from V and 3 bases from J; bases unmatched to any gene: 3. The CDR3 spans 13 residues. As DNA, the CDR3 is TGTGCCACCCGGACTAGCGGCTACAATGAGCAGTTCTTC. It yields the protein CATRTSGYNEQFF.

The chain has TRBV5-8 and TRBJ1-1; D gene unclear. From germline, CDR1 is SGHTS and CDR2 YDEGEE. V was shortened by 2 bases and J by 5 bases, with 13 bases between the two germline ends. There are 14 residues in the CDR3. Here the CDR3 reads CASSFRGRATEAFF. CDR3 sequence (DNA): TGTGCCAGCAGCTTTCGGGGAAGGGCAACTGAAGCTTTCTTT.

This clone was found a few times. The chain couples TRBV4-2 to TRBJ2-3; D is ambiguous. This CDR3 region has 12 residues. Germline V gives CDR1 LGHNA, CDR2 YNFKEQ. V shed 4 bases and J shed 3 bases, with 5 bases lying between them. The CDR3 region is CASSRLTDTQYF. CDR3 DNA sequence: TGTGCCAGCAGCCGATTAACAGATACGCAGTATTTT.

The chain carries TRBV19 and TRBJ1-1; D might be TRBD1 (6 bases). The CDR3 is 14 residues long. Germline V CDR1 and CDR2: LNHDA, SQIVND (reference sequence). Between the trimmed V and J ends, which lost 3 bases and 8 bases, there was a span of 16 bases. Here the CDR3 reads CASSIQRSGAEAFF. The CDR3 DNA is TGTGCCAGTAGTATTCAGAGGTCGGGGGCGGAAGCTTTCTTT.

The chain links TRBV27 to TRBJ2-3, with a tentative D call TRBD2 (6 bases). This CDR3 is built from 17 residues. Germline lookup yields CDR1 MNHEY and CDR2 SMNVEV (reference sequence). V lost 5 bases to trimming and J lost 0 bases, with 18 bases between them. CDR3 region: CASSPPGTVPSTDTQYF. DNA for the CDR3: TGTGCCAGCAGTCCCCCCGGGACTGTTCCGAGCACAGATACGCAGTATTTT.

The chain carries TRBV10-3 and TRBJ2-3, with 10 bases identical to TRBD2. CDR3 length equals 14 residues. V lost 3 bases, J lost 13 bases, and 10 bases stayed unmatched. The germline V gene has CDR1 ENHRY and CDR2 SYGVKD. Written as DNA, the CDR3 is TGTGCCATCAGTGACGCGGGACTAGCGAGGAGAGAGTATTTT. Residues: CAISDAGLARREYF.

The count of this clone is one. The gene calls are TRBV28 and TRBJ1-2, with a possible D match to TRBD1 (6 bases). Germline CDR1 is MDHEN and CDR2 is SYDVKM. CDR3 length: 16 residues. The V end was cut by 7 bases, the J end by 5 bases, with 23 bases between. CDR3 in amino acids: CASTLPGGATEYGYTF. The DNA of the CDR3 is TGTGCCAGCACTCTACCGGGGGGGGCGACTGAATATGGCTACACCTTC.

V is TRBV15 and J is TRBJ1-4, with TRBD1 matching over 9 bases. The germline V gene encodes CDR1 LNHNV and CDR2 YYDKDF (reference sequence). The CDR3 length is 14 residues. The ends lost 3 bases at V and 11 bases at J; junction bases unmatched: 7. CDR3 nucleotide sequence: TGTGCCACCAGCAGGTCCCGGGACAGGGAGAAACTGTTTTTT. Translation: CATSRSRDREKLFF. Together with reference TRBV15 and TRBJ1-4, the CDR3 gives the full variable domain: DAMVIQNPRYQVTQFGKPVTLSCSQTLNHNVMYWYQQKSSQAPKLLFHYYDKDFNNEADTPDNFQSRRPNTSFCFLDIRSPGLGDTAMYLCATSRSRDREKLFFGSGTQLSVL.

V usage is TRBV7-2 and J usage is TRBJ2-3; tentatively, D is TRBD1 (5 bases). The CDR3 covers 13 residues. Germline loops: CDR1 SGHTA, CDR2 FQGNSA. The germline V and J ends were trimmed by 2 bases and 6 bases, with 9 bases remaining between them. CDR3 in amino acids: CASSLKAGDTQYF. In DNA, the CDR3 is TGTGCCAGCAGCTTAAAGGCAGGGGATACGCAGTATTTT. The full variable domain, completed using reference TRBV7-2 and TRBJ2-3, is GAGVSQSPSNKVTEKGKDVELRCDPISGHTALYWYRQSLGQGLEFLIYFQGNSAPDKSGLPSDRFSAERTGGSVSTLTIQRTQQEDSAVYLCASSLKAGDTQYFGPGTRLTVL.

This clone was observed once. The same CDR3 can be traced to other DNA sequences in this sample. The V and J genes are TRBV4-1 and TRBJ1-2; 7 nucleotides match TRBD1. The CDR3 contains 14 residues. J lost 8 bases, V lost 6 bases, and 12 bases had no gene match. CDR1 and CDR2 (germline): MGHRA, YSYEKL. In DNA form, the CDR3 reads TGCGCCAGCAGTCCTATCCCCAGGGGGTTAGGCTACACCTTC. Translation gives CASSPIPRGLGYTF.

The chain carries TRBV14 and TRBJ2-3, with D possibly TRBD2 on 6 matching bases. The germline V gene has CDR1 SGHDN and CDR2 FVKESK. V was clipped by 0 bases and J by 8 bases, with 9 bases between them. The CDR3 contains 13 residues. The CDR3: CASSQDWRGTQYF. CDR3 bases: TGTGCCAGCAGCCAAGATTGGAGGGGTACGCAGTATTTT. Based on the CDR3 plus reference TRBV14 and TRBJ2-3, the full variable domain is EAGVTQFPSHSVIEKGQTVTLRCDPISGHDNLYWYRRVMGKEIKFLLHFVKESKQDESGMPNNRFLAERTGGTYSTLKVQPAELEDSGVYFCASSQDWRGTQYFGPGTRLTVL.

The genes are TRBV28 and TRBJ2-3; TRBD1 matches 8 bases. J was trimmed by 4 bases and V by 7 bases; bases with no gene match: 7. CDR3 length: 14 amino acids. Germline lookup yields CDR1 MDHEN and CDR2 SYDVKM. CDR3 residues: CASTRQGLADTQYF. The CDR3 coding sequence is TGTGCCAGCACCCGACAGGGGTTGGCAGATACGCAGTATTTT. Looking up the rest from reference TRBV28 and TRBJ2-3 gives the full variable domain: DVKVTQSSRYLVKRTGEKVFLECVQDMDHENMFWYRQDPGLGLRLIYFSYDVKMKEKGDIPEGYSVSREKKERFSLILESASTNQTSMYLCASTRQGLADTQYFGPGTRLTVL.

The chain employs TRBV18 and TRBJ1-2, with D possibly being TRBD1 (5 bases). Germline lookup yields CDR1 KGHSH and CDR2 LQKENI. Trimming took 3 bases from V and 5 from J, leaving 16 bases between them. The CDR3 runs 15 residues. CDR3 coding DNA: TGTGCCAGCTCACCTCGAGAGCTTGGGGCGTATGGCTACACCTTC. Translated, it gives CASSPRELGAYGYTF. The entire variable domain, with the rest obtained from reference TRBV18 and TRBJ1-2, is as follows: NAGVMQNPRHLVRRRGQEARLRCSPMKGHSHVYWYRQLPEEGLKFMVYLQKENIIDESGMPKERFSAEFPKEGPSILRIQQVVRGDSAAYFCASSPRELGAYGYTFGSGTRLTVV.

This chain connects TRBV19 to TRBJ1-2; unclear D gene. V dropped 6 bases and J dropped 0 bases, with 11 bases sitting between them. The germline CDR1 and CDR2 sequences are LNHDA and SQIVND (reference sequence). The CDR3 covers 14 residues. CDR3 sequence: CASSPGGANYGYTF. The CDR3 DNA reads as TGTGCCAGTAGCCCCGGCGGGGCTAACTATGGCTACACCTTC. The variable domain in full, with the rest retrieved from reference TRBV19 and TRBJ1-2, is DGGITQSPKYLFRKEGQNVTLSCEQNLNHDAMYWYRQDPGQGLRLIYYSQIVNDFQKGDIAEGYSVSREKKESFPLTVTSAQKNPTAFYLCASSPGGANYGYTFGSGTRLTVV.

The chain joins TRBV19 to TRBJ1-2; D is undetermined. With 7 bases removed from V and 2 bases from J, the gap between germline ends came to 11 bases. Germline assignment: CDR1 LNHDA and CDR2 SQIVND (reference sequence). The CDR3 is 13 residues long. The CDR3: CASTLGMNYGYTF. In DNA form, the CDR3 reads TGTGCCAGTACCCTGGGCATGAACTATGGCTACACCTTC.

The DNA for the CDR3 is TGCGCCAGCAGCCAAGCTGGGACAGGGGGGAATGAAAAACTGTTTTTT. Translating gives CASSQAGTGGNEKLFF. The chain has TRBV4-1 and TRBJ1-4; 11 positions match TRBD1. V lost 1 base, J lost 5 bases, and 3 bases stayed unmatched. This CDR3 is 16 amino acids long. Germline V gives CDR1 MGHRA, CDR2 YSYEKL.

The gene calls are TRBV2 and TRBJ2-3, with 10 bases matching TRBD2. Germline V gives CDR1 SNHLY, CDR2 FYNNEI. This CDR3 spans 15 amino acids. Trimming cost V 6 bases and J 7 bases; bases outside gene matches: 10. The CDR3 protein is CASSLLAGPGNTQYF. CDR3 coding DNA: TGTGCCAGCAGCTTACTAGCGGGGCCCGGAAATACGCAGTATTTT. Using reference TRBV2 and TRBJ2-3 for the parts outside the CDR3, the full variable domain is EPEVTQTPSHQVTQMGQEVILRCVPISNHLYFYWYRQILGQKVEFLVSFYNNEISEKSEIFDDQFSVERPDGSNFTLKIRSTKLEDSAMYFCASSLLAGPGNTQYFGPGTRLTVL.

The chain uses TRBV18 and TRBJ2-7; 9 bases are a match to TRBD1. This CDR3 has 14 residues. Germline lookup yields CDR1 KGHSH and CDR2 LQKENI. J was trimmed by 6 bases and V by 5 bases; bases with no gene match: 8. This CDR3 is CASSTPGQGGEQYF. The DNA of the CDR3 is TGTGCCAGCTCAACTCCGGGACAGGGCGGCGAGCAGTACTTC.

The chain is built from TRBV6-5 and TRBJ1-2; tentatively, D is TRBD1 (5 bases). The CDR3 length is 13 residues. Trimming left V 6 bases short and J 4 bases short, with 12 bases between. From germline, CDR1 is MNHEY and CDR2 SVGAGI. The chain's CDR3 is CASSPRQFYGYTF. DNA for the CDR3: TGTGCCAGCAGCCCTAGACAGTTCTATGGCTACACCTTC.

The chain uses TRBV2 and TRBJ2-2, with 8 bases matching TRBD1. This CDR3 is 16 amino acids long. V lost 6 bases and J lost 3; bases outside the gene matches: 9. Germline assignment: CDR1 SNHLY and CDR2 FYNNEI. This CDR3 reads CASSRAGGAYTGELFF. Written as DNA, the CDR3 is TGTGCCAGCAGCCGGGCAGGGGGCGCTTACACCGGGGAGCTGTTTTTT.

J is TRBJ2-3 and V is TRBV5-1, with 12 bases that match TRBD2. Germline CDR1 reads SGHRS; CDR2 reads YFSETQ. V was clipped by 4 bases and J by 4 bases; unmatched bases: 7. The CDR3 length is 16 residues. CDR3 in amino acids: CASSPPLAGGPDTQYF. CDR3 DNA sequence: TGCGCCAGCAGCCCCCCTCTAGCGGGGGGGCCAGATACGCAGTATTTT.

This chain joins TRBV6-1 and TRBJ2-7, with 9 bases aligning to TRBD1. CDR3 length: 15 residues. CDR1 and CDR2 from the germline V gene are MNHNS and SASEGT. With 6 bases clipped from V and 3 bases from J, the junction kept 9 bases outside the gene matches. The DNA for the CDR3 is TGTGCCAGCAGCAAGGGGGGGACAGGGATCTACGAGCAGTACGTC. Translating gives CASSKGGTGIYEQYV.

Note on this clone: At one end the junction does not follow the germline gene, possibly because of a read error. This chain's CDR3 is CASSLRGHGRSNTGELFF. The CDR3 DNA follows: TGTGCTAGCAGCCTAAGGGGTCACGGGAGATCGAACACCGGGGAGCTGTTTTTT. This chain links TRBV7-7 with TRBJ2-2; D possibly corresponds to TRBD2 (6 bases). In germline, CDR1 is SSHAT, CDR2 FNYEAQ (reference sequence). The CDR3 length is 18 residues.

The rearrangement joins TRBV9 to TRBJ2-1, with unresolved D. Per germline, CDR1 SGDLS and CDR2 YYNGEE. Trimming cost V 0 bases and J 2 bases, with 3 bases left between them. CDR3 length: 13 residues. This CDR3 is CASSVAAYNEQFF. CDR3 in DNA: TGTGCCAGCAGCGTAGCGGCCTACAATGAGCAGTTCTTC.